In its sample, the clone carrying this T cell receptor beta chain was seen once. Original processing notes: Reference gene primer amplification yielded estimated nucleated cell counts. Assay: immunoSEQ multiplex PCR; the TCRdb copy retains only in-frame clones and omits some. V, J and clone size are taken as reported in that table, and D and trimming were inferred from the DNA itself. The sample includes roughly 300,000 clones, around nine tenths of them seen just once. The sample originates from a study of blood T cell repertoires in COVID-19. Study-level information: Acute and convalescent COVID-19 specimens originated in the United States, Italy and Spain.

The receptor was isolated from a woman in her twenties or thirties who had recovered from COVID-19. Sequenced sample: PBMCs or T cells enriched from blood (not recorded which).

The DNA for the CDR3 is TGTGCCAGCAGCTTGTTACAACCTGGAAACACCATATATTTT. This translates into CASSLLQPGNTIYF. The chain employs TRBV5-6 and TRBJ1-3; D not resolved. This CDR3 comprises 14 residues. V was clipped by 1 base and J by 2 bases, with 7 bases between them. Germline V gene data show CDR1 as SGHDT and CDR2 as YYEEEE. Full variable domain (missing parts from reference TRBV5-6 and TRBJ1-3): DAGVTQSPTHLIKTRGQQVTLRCSPKSGHDTVSWYQQALGQGPQFIFQYYEEEERQRGNFPDRFSGHQFPNYSSELNVNALLLGDSALYLCASSLLQPGNTIYFGEGSWLTVV.